These 21 T cell receptor beta chains originate from one sample sequenced in a study of blood T cell repertoires in COVID-19. Method: immunoSEQ multiplex PCR; TCRdb's copy keeps in-frame clones and lacks some. This sample carries about 480,000 clones, approximately 88% of them seen once, and the ten largest clones take roughly 12%. The sample consisted of peripheral blood. The receptors were gathered from a woman aged 50 to 65 with COVID-19, enrolled during active disease.

This clone turned up a few times. This chain links TRBV23-1 with TRBJ1-3; tentatively, D is TRBD1 (5 bases). TRBV23-1 is sorted into the ORF group, with uncertain function. V lost 2 bases to trimming and J lost 1 base, with 33 bases between them. The CDR3 has 23 amino acids. The CDR3 DNA reads TGCGCCAGCAGTCAACAGATTTATCAACAACCCGAACCCTTTGGGGGGTCTGGAAACACCATATATTTT. It translates to CASSQQIYQQPEPFGGSGNTIYF.

The CDR3, as DNA: TGCGCCAGCAGTGAGTCGGGGAGGGGGAATGAAAAACTGTTTTTT. It codes for CASSESGRGNEKLFF. V and J are TRBV10-1 and TRBJ1-4; D is perhaps TRBD1 (6 bases). V lost 0 bases to trimming and J lost 5 bases, with 10 bases between them. This CDR3 comprises 15 residues. CDR1 is WNHNN, CDR2 SYGVQD, per germline (reference sequence).

The rearrangement links TRBV18 to TRBJ2-7, with D unresolved. Trimming took off 2 bases at V and 3 bases at J, with 8 bases between the two ends. The CDR3 contains 13 residues. CDR1 and CDR2 from the germline V gene are KGHSH and LQKENI. The CDR3 region has the DNA TGTGCCAGCTCACCAAATAGAAACTACGAGCAGTACTTC. This codes for CASSPNRNYEQYF.

J is TRBJ2-1 and V is TRBV5-1, with 7 bases matching TRBD1. Germline V gene sequence: CDR1 SGHRS, CDR2 YFSETQ. The junction had 3 bases not matched to a gene; V was cut back by 0 bases and J by 3 bases. The CDR3 covers 15 residues. CDR3 region: CASSLDRGYYNEQFF. The CDR3 DNA follows: TGCGCCAGCAGCTTGGACAGGGGCTACTACAATGAGCAGTTCTTC.

The genes are TRBV24-1 and TRBJ2-3; TRBD2 might be the D (5 bases). Germline values: CDR1 KGHDR, CDR2 SFDVKD. This CDR3 has 14 amino acids. Trimming removed 3 bases at V and 6 bases at J, with 12 bases between. CDR3 bases: TGTGCCACCAGTGATCCCTCGGGGAGCGATACGCAGTATTTT. Translation: CATSDPSGSDTQYF.

The count of this clone is one. The V and J genes are TRBV7-5 and TRBJ2-7; the tabulated D call, TRBD2, remains unverified against the DNA. TRBV7-5 is labeled a pseudogene. This CDR3 has 13 amino acids. The CDR3 DNA follows: TGTGCCAGCAGCTTATTATCGACGGGCGAGCAGTACTTC. Translated: CASSLLSTGEQYF.

V is TRBV5-6 and J is TRBJ1-1; TRBD1 is a possible D gene (6 bases). CDR3 length equals 15 residues. Germline values: CDR1 SGHDT, CDR2 YYEEEE. Trimming cost V 5 bases and J 9 bases, with 23 bases left between them. In nucleotides, the CDR3 is TGTGCCAGCAGACCGAGGAAGCAGGGGCAGGCCAAAGCTTTCTTT. Encoded protein: CASRPRKQGQAKAFF.

The V call is TRBV24-1, the J call TRBJ2-3, with 9 bases lining up with TRBD1. The CDR3 is 16 residues long. Germline CDR1 KGHDR, CDR2 SFDVKD. The V gene end was trimmed by 3 bases and the J gene end by 2 bases; junction bases not matched to a gene: 5. The CDR3 nucleotides read TGTGCCACCAGTGATCCCTCACAGGGGGCCACAGATACGCAGTATTTT. This encodes CATSDPSQGATDTQYF.

The chain couples TRBV11-2 to TRBJ1-1; TRBD1 agrees at 9 bases. CDR1 and CDR2 (germline): SGHAT, FQNNGV. The CDR3 spans 18 residues. V trimming: 4 bases; J trimming: 0 bases; junction bases outside the gene matches: 12. The CDR3 reads CASSSTPTGGFMNTEAFF. CDR3 DNA sequence: TGTGCCAGCAGCTCCACGCCGACAGGGGGGTTCATGAACACTGAAGCTTTCTTT.

To note about this clone: The same CDR3 arises from other DNA sequences in this sample as well. CDR3: CASTRGETQYF. In nucleotides, the CDR3 is TGTGCCAGCACGAGAGGAGAGACCCAGTACTTC. This rearrangement joins TRBV11-1 to TRBJ2-5; no reliable D call. Germline values: CDR1 SGHAT, CDR2 FQDESV (reference sequence). The V end was cut by 7 bases, the J end by 4 bases, with 7 bases between. The CDR3 is 11 residues long. The complete variable domain, with remaining parts taken from reference TRBV11-1 and TRBJ2-5, reads EAEVAQSPRYKITEKSQAVAFWCDPISGHATLYWYRQILGQGPELLVQFQDESVVDDSQLPKDRFSAERLKGVDSTLKIQPAELGDSAMYLCASTRGETQYFGPGTRLLVL.

The V gene is TRBV5-1, the J gene TRBJ1-1, with TRBD1 identical over 7 bases. V gave up 5 bases and J gave up 3 bases; unmatched junction bases: 4. The length of the CDR3 is 13 residues. Germline V gives CDR1 SGHRS, CDR2 YFSETQ. CDR3 DNA sequence: TGCGCCAGCAGACCCGGGACAGACACTGAAGCTTTCTTT. Its translation is CASRPGTDTEAFF.

This chain joins TRBV29-1 and TRBJ2-7, with a possible D match to TRBD2 (7 bases). The V gene's germline CDR1 is SQVTM and CDR2 ANQGSEA. This CDR3 comprises 14 residues. Trimming shortened V by 4 bases and J by 3 bases, and 16 bases separated the two germline ends. The CDR3 DNA is TGCAGCGTTGTATCGGCGGGGGCTTTCTACGAGCAGTACTTC. Translating it yields CSVVSAGAFYEQYF.

The V and J genes are TRBV6-5 and TRBJ2-2, with D maybe TRBD1 (5 bases). V was trimmed by 7 bases and J by 3 bases, leaving 12 bases between them. From germline, CDR1 is MNHEY and CDR2 SVGAGI. The CDR3 length is 14 residues. The CDR3 sequence is CASTDRRDTGELFF. CDR3 DNA: TGTGCCAGCACCGACAGAAGGGACACCGGGGAGCTGTTTTTT.

CDR3 in DNA: TGTGCCAGCAGCTTAGCGTGGAGGGGAGGTAATCAGCCCCAGCATTTT. It yields the protein CASSLAWRGGNQPQHF. The chain recombines TRBV7-2 with TRBJ1-5; D perhaps matches TRBD1 (5 bases). From germline, CDR1 is SGHTA and CDR2 FQGNSA. V lost 0 bases and J lost 4, with 13 bases in between. This CDR3 spans 16 amino acids. Looking up the rest from reference TRBV7-2 and TRBJ1-5 gives the full variable domain: GAGVSQSPSNKVTEKGKDVELRCDPISGHTALYWYRQSLGQGLEFLIYFQGNSAPDKSGLPSDRFSAERTGGSVSTLTIQRTQQEDSAVYLCASSLAWRGGNQPQHFGDGTRLSIL.

The chain couples TRBV7-8 to TRBJ2-2; D unresolved. CDR1 is SGHVS and CDR2 is FQNEAQ in the germline V gene. This CDR3 contains 15 residues. Trimming removed 1 base from V and 4 bases from J, with 10 bases in between. CDR3 residues: CASSLVGSTTGELFF. The CDR3 nucleotides read TGTGCCAGCAGCTTAGTTGGCTCAACCACCGGGGAGCTGTTTTTT.

This clone is a singleton in its sample. This chain joins TRBV6-1 and TRBJ2-3, with unresolved D. This CDR3 has 13 residues. Trimming took off 1 base at V and 6 bases at J, with 8 bases between the two ends. Germline loops: CDR1 MNHNS, CDR2 SASEGT. CDR3 residues: CASSEELLDTQYF. The CDR3, as DNA: TGTGCCAGCAGTGAAGAACTTCTTGATACGCAGTATTTT.

This rearrangement joins TRBV19 to TRBJ2-1; D is possibly TRBD2 (6 bases). The CDR3 sequence is 15 residues long. The germline V gene encodes CDR1 LNHDA and CDR2 SQIVND (reference sequence). The ends were cut back, 3 bases at V and 0 bases at J, with 9 bases in the middle. The CDR3 spells CASSMAGNSYNEQFF. The CDR3 nucleotides read TGTGCCAGTAGTATGGCGGGGAACTCCTACAATGAGCAGTTCTTC.

The chain links TRBV2 to TRBJ1-4, with D maybe TRBD1 (6 bases). The CDR3 is 14 residues long. V was trimmed by 9 bases and J by 8 bases, leaving 19 bases between them. From germline, CDR1 is SNHLY and CDR2 FYNNEI. The CDR3 nucleotides read TGTGCCAGTTCAAACAGGGTTGATGACGAAAAACTGTTTTTT. Residues: CASSNRVDDEKLFF.

The rearrangement uses TRBV27 and TRBJ1-3; D call uncertain. Trimming took off 0 bases at V and 0 bases at J, with 3 bases between the two ends. The CDR3 contains 14 residues. Germline loops: CDR1 MNHEY, CDR2 SMNVEV (reference sequence). CDR3: CASSLSASGNTIYF. In DNA, the CDR3 is TGTGCCAGCAGTTTATCAGCCTCTGGAAACACCATATATTTT.

The chain uses TRBV5-8 and TRBJ1-2; D is unclear. This CDR3 has 12 residues. CDR1 and CDR2 from the germline V gene are SGHTS and YDEGEE. Trimming pared 3 bases from V and 7 bases from J, leaving 10 bases between. CDR3 coding DNA: TGTGCCAGCAGCTACGGGGAACGTGGCTACACCTTC. This translates into CASSYGERGYTF.

V gene TRBV5-1 combines with J gene TRBJ1-3; D is unclear. The CDR3 extends over 14 amino acids. Trimming removed 1 base at V and 4 bases at J, with 9 bases between. The germline gives CDR1 SGHRS, CDR2 YFSETQ. In DNA, the CDR3 is TGCGCCAGCAGCTTGAATCGGGAAGGAAACACCATATATTTT. Residues: CASSLNREGNTIYF.